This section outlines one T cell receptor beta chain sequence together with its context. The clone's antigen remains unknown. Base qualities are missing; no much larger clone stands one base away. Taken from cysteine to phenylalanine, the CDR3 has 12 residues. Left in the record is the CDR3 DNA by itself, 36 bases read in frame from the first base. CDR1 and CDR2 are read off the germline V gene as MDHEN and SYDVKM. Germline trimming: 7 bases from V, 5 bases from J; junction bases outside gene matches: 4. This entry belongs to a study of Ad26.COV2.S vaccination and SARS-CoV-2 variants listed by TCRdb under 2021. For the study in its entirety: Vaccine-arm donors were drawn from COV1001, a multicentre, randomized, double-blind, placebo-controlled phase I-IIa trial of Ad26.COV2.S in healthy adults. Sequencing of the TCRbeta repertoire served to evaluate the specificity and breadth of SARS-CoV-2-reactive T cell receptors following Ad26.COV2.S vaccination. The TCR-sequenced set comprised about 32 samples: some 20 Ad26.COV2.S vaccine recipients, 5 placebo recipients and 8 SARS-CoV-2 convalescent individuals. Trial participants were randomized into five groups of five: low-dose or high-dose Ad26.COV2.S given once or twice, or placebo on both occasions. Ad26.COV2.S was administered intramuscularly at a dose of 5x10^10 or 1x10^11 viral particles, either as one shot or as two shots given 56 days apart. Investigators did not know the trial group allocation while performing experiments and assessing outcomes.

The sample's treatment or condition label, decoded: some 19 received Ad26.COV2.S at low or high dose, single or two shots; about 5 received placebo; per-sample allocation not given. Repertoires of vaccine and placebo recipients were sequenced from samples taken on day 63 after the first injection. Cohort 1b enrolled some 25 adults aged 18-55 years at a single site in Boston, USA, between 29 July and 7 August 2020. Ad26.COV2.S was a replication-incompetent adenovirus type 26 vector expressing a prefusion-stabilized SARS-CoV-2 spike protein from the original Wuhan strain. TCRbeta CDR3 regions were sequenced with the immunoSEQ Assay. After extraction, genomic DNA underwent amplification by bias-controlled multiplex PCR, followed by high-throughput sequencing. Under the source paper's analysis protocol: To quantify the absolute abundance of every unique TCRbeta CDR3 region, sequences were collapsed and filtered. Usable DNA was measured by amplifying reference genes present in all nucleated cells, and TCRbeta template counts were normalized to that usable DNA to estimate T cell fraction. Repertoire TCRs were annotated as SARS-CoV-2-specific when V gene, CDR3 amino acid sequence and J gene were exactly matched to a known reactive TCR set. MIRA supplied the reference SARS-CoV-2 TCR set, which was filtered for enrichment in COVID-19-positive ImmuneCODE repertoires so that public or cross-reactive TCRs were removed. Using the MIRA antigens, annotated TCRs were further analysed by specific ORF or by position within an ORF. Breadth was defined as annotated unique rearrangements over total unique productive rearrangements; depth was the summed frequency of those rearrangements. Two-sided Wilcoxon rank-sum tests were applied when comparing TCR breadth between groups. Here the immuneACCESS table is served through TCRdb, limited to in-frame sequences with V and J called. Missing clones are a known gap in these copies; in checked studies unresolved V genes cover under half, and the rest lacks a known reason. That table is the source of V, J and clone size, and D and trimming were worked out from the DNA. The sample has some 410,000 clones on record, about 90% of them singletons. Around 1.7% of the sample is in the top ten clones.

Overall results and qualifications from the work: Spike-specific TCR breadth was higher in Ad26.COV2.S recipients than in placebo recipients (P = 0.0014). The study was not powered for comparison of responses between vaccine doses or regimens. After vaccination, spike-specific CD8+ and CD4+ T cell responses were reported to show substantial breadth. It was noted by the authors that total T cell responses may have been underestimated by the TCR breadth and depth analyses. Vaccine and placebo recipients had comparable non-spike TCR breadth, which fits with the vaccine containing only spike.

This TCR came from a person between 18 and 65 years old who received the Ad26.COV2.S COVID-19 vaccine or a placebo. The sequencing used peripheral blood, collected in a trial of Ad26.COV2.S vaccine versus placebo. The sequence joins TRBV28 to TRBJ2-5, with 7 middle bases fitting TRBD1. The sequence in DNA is TGTGCCAGCATAGGGGGCTCGGAGACCCAGTACTTC. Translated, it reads CASIGGSETQYF.